This T cell receptor beta chain is drawn from a study of T cell responses to AZD1222 COVID-19 vaccine. General observations from the study: Clonal diversity was possibly underestimated; the donors were predominantly white British and more often female.

J lost 4 bases, V lost 7 bases, and 7 bases had no gene match. The germline CDR1 and CDR2 sequences are MNHEY and SVGAGI. The CDR3 totals 14 residues. Produced via immunoSEQ multiplex PCR; TCRdb's table is partial and in-frame only. The sample has approximately 200,000 clones; approximately 94% are singletons. For this clone: Its specificity is not known.

This receptor was obtained from an adult who received the AZD1222 COVID-19 vaccine. Sequencing was performed on peripheral blood, taken 28 days after the second AZD1222 dose. The rearrangement links TRBV6-5 to TRBJ1-5; 7 nucleotides agree with TRBD1. The CDR3 coding sequence is TGTGCCAGCAATGCACAGGGGCGGAATCAGCCCCAGCATTTT. Protein sequence: CASNAQGRNQPQHF.